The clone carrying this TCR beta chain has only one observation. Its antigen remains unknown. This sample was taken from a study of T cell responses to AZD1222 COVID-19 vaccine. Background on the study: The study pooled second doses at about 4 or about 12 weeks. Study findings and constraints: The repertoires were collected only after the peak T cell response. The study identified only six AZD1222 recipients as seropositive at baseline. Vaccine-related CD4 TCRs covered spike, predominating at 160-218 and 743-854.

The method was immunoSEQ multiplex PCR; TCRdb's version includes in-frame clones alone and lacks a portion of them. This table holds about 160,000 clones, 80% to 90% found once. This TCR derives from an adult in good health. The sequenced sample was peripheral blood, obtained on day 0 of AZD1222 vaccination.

The CDR3 here is CASSLEVREAEAFF. The CDR3 DNA reads as TGTGCCAGCAGCTTAGAGGTCAGGGAAGCTGAAGCTTTCTTT. The chain carries TRBV7-2 and TRBJ1-1; tentative D call: TRBD1 (5 bases). Germline values: CDR1 SGHTA, CDR2 FQGNSA. The CDR3 has 14 residues. V was cut by 1 base and J by 6 bases, with 12 bases left in between.